This T cell receptor (beta chain) derives from a study of cytomegalovirus exposure and HLA in healthy donors. V dropped 10 bases and J dropped 10 bases, with 17 bases sitting between them. Germline CDR1 is ENHRY and CDR2 is SYGVKD. CDR3 size: 12 residues. This clone showed up just a few times. The PCR employed 60 Vbeta primers together with 13 Jbeta primers. The data were produced by immunoSEQ multiplex PCR, yet TCRdb's version contains in-frame clones alone and is incomplete. The data show 95,000 to 150,000 clones, 80% seen once. This receptor was identified in a female donor in good health and CMV-seropositive. Sequenced sample: PBMCs. The V gene is TRBV10-3, the J gene TRBJ2-1; tentative D call: TRBD2 (6 bases). The CDR3 DNA is TGTGCCACCCGTCCGGAGGGTGGGGAGCAGTTCTTC. Its protein is CATRPEGGEQFF.